These 27 T cell receptor beta chains share one sample of origin, sequenced in a study of cytomegalovirus exposure and HLA in healthy donors. Libraries were prepared by immunoSEQ multiplex PCR; TCRdb keeps only in-frame clonotypes and omits some of them. The data contain roughly 150,000 clones, 88% of them singletons. The specimen sequenced was PBMCs. Receptor source: a young man in good health and CMV-seronegative.

V and J are TRBV5-1 and TRBJ2-7; maybe TRBD1 (5 bases). This CDR3 is 15 amino acids long. Germline CDR1 reads SGHRS; CDR2 reads YFSETQ. V was pared by 5 bases and J by 1 base, with 16 bases between. The CDR3 bases are TGCGCCAGCAGTAGGGGTGAGACAGAGTCCTACGAGCAGTACTTC. It codes for CASSRGETESYEQYF.

This clone was seen just once. V is TRBV27 and J is TRBJ1-2; 7 bases fit TRBD1. This CDR3 has 15 amino acids. CDR1 and CDR2 (germline): MNHEY, SMNVEV (reference sequence). Trimming cost V 3 bases and J 2 bases; bases outside gene matches: 6. The CDR3 sequence: CASSFLGQTNYGYTF. In DNA, the CDR3 is TGTGCCAGCAGTTTTTTGGGACAGACAAACTATGGCTACACCTTC.

The chain carries TRBV5-1 and TRBJ2-1, with TRBD2 matching over 16 bases. The CDR3 has 17 amino acids. CDR1 is SGHRS, CDR2 YFSETQ, per germline. The trim removed 4 bases at V and 8 bases at J, leaving 9 bases unmatched. CDR3 nucleotide sequence: TGCGCCAGCAGCCCCGCCGGGACTAGCGGGGGGGCGCATGAGCAGTTCTTC. It codes for CASSPAGTSGGAHEQFF.

This clone was detected only once. The gene calls are TRBV5-1 and TRBJ1-4; D is unclear. Germline V gives CDR1 SGHRS, CDR2 YFSETQ. This CDR3 spans 16 amino acids. V was pared by 4 bases and J by 6 bases, with 19 bases between. Here the CDR3 DNA reads TGCGCCAGCAGCCCGGCACCCGACCGACATTATGAAAAACTGTTTTTT. Encoded protein: CASSPAPDRHYEKLFF.

The chain employs TRBV5-1 and TRBJ2-1; the match to TRBD2 covers 10 bases. V was clipped by 6 bases and J by 5 bases; unmatched bases: 8. This CDR3 has 15 residues. Germline CDR1 reads SGHRS; CDR2 reads YFSETQ. In DNA, the CDR3 is TGCGCCAGCACCGCGATACTAGCGGGGAACAATGAGCAGTTCTTC. This gives the protein CASTAILAGNNEQFF.

The V call is TRBV7-9, the J call TRBJ1-5, with unresolved D. The V gene lost 4 bases and the J gene lost 3 bases, with 4 bases spanning the gap. This CDR3 has 12 residues. Germline-derived CDR1 and CDR2 are SEHNR and FQNEAQ (reference sequence). CDR3 protein: CASSWANQPQHF. Written as DNA, the CDR3 is TGTGCCAGCAGCTGGGCCAATCAGCCCCAGCATTTT.

This chain uses TRBV7-9 with TRBJ1-4, with D maybe TRBD1 (5 bases). CDR3 length: 16 amino acids. Trimming shortened V by 0 bases and J by 8 bases, and 16 bases separated the two germline ends. Germline V gene lookup returns CDR1 SEHNR and CDR2 FQNEAQ (reference sequence). For the CDR3, the DNA is TGTGCCAGCAGCTTAGCTTCCTCGGGGGGAACGGAAAAACTGTTTTTT. Translating it yields CASSLASSGGTEKLFF.

J is TRBJ1-3 and V is TRBV5-6, with 7 nucleotides matching TRBD1. The V and J ends lost 0 bases and 4 bases, in that order; junction bases with no gene match: 7. The CDR3 is 16 residues long. Germline CDR1 SGHDT, CDR2 YYEEEE. CDR3 loop: CASSLGEGGIGNTIYF. In nucleotides, the CDR3 is TGTGCCAGCAGCTTGGGGGAAGGGGGCATCGGAAACACCATATATTTT.

The gene calls are TRBV5-1 and TRBJ1-5; possible D gene TRBD1, 6 bases. V lost 4 bases and J lost 5, with 13 bases in between. The germline gives CDR1 SGHRS, CDR2 YFSETQ. CDR3 length equals 14 residues. The CDR3 DNA reads as TGCGCCAGCAGCCCGACAGGACCCTATCAGCCCCAGCATTTT. It translates to CASSPTGPYQPQHF.

On this clone itself: At one boundary the junction diverges from the germline segment, which might be a read error. The chain carries TRBV4-2 and TRBJ2-1; TRBD2 might be the D (6 bases). Germline V gives CDR1 LGHNA, CDR2 YNFKEQ. This CDR3 has 17 residues. CDR3 amino acids: CASSQDFLSADRGKVLF. The CDR3 nucleotides are TGTGCCAGCAGCCAAGATTTTCTTTCCGCCGACCGGGGGAAGGTTCTCTTC.

The chain links TRBV6-5 to TRBJ1-1; 10 nucleotides line up with TRBD1. Trimming cost V 4 bases and J 5 bases; bases outside gene matches: 4. The CDR3 has 14 amino acids. Germline V gene data show CDR1 as MNHEY and CDR2 as SVGAGI. Here the CDR3 DNA reads TGTGCCAGCAGTTTAGGGACAGGGGTAACTGAAGCTTTCTTT. It encodes CASSLGTGVTEAFF.

The chain combines TRBV6-1 with TRBJ1-2; D call uncertain. The CDR3 consists of 15 residues. Germline V gene sequence: CDR1 MNHNS, CDR2 SASEGT. V lost 7 bases and J 2 bases, leaving 17 bases between the germline ends. Here the CDR3 reads CASILRRASNYGYTF. In DNA form, the CDR3 reads TGTGCCAGCATTCTAAGGAGGGCCAGCAACTATGGCTACACCTTC.

This clone was seen once. This chain uses TRBV28 with TRBJ2-7; D is unclear. The CDR3 sequence is 12 residues long. Germline CDR1 is MDHEN and CDR2 is SYDVKM. The V end was cut by 5 bases, the J end by 2 bases, with 7 bases between. Here the CDR3 reads CASSLGTYEQYV. DNA of the CDR3: TGTGCCAGCAGTCTAGGAACCTACGAGCAGTACGTC.

The rearrangement joins TRBV14 to TRBJ1-2, with no clear D. Trimming cost V 1 base and J 1 base, with 4 bases left between them. CDR1 is SGHDN, CDR2 FVKESK, per germline. The CDR3 totals 13 residues. CDR3 nucleotides: TGTGCCAGCAGCCAAGCAGTTAACTATGGCTACACCTTC. Amino acid sequence: CASSQAVNYGYTF.

The chain employs TRBV7-2 and TRBJ2-5; D is ambiguous. Germline CDR1 reads SGHTA; CDR2 reads FQGNSA. This CDR3 has 16 residues. With 0 bases removed from V and 2 bases from J, the gap between germline ends came to 13 bases. The CDR3, as DNA: TGTGCCAGCAGCTTAGCCTACGGTCCCCCACAAGAGACCCAGTACTTC. Amino acids: CASSLAYGPPQETQYF.

The chain employs TRBV25-1 and TRBJ1-2, with 8 bases that match TRBD1. Germline V gene lookup returns CDR1 MGHDK and CDR2 SYGVNS. The CDR3 loop spans 15 amino acids. V shed 2 bases and J 5 bases; nucleotides not matched to a gene: 7. Here the CDR3 DNA reads TGTGCCAGCAGTGAACGTCAGGGGGCGAGTTATGGCTACACCTTC. It yields the protein CASSERQGASYGYTF.

The chain employs TRBV5-1 and TRBJ1-2; no clear D gene. CDR3 length equals 13 residues. CDR1 and CDR2 from the germline V gene are SGHRS and YFSETQ. Between the trimmed V and J ends, which lost 0 bases and 7 bases, there was a span of 10 bases. The CDR3 here is CASSLGYNPGYTF. The CDR3 DNA reads as TGCGCCAGCAGCTTGGGTTACAATCCTGGCTACACCTTC.

V is TRBV5-6 and J is TRBJ2-7, with a weak D call TRBD1 (5 bases). V lost 0 bases to trimming and J lost 5 bases, with 15 bases between them. CDR1 and CDR2 from the germline V gene are SGHDT and YYEEEE. The length of the CDR3 is 15 residues. CDR3: CASSLVGQGLHEQYF. The CDR3 DNA is TGTGCCAGCAGCTTGGTGGGGCAGGGTTTACACGAGCAGTACTTC.

The chain combines TRBV28 with TRBJ1-1, with 9 bases that match TRBD1. Germline CDR1 is MDHEN and CDR2 is SYDVKM. The trim removed 1 base at V and 1 base at J, leaving 4 bases unmatched. The CDR3 extends over 16 amino acids. CDR3 residues: CASSLSDRGWNTEAFF. The CDR3 coding sequence is TGTGCCAGCAGTTTATCGGACAGGGGTTGGAACACTGAAGCTTTCTTT.

This chain links TRBV2 with TRBJ2-1; 10 bases agree with TRBD2. V shed 3 bases, J shed 5 bases, and the junction held 7 bases outside the gene matches. Germline CDR1 reads SNHLY; CDR2 reads FYNNEI. The CDR3 is 16 amino acids. CDR3 nucleotides: TGTGCCAGCAGTGATAGATTTAGCGGGAGGAACAATGAGCAGTTCTTC. This translates into CASSDRFSGRNNEQFF.

This chain links TRBV5-6 with TRBJ1-1; TRBD1 matches 8 bases. The CDR3 totals 15 residues. Germline CDR1 SGHDT, CDR2 YYEEEE. The J segment lost 5 bases and the V segment lost 4 bases, leaving 10 bases of the junction unmatched. The CDR3, as DNA: TGTGCCAGCAGCCCCCAGGGGGCGTTGAGGACTGAAGCTTTCTTT. Translated, it gives CASSPQGALRTEAFF.

The J gene is TRBJ1-2, the V gene TRBV6-9; the D gene is possibly TRBD1 (6 bases). V dropped 7 bases and J dropped 2 bases, with 14 bases sitting between them. The germline V gene encodes CDR1 MNHGY and CDR2 SVAAGI. The CDR3 is 14 amino acids. CDR3: CASTRTAFNYGYTF. The CDR3 DNA sequence: TGTGCCAGCACCAGGACAGCCTTCAACTATGGCTACACCTTC.

The chain combines TRBV5-4 with TRBJ1-1, with D perhaps matching TRBD1 (6 bases). Germline V gives CDR1 SGHNT, CDR2 YYREEE (reference sequence). This CDR3 contains 15 residues. V lost 3 bases to trimming and J lost 1 base, with 13 bases between them. CDR3 residues: CASSWPQGKNTEAFF. CDR3 nucleotides: TGTGCCAGCAGCTGGCCCCAGGGGAAGAACACTGAAGCTTTCTTT.

The chain combines TRBV29-1 with TRBJ2-5; D possibly corresponds to TRBD1 (5 bases). CDR1 and CDR2 from the germline V gene are SQVTM and ANQGSEA. V dropped 7 bases and J dropped 4 bases, with 13 bases sitting between them. The CDR3 is 12 amino acids. CDR3 region: CSGQNVGETQYF. CDR3 in DNA: TGCAGCGGACAGAATGTCGGAGAGACCCAGTACTTC.

The chain is built from TRBV13 and TRBJ1-2; D gene ambiguous. V was shortened by 2 bases and J by 8 bases, with 15 bases between the two germline ends. The CDR3 loop spans 14 amino acids. Germline-derived CDR1 and CDR2 are PRHDT and FYEKMQ (reference sequence). The DNA of the CDR3 is TGTGCCAGCAGCTTATCTCCACGGGTCAGCGGCTACACCTTC. Encoded protein: CASSLSPRVSGYTF.

The chain is built from TRBV14 and TRBJ2-3, with TRBD2 matching over 11 bases. J was trimmed by 3 bases and V by 0 bases; bases with no gene match: 2. The CDR3 sequence is 16 residues long. Germline CDR1 SGHDN, CDR2 FVKESK. DNA of the CDR3: TGTGCCAGCAGCCAAGAACTAGCGGGGGATACAGATACGCAGTATTTT. It is translated as CASSQELAGDTDTQYF.

In this sample, this clone turned up once. The rearrangement joins TRBV4-3 to TRBJ2-1; 12 positions match TRBD2. The germline V gene encodes CDR1 LGHNA and CDR2 YSLEER. V shed 0 bases and J 9 bases; nucleotides not matched to a gene: 12. The CDR3 is 18 residues long. In DNA form, the CDR3 reads TGCGCCAGCAGCCAAGATTGGCCCGCTAGCGGGAGGGCCTTTGAGCAGTTCTTC. Translated: CASSQDWPASGRAFEQFF.